Following are 28 T cell receptor beta chains from one sample sequenced in a study of control samples from healthy donors and cancer patients. Clones were read by immunoSEQ multiplex PCR, and TCRdb kept only the in-frame ones, dropping some. The table includes 130,000 or so clones, about 90% detected once. Input material: blood. The receptors originated from a man younger than 35 in good health.

The J gene is TRBJ2-7, the V gene TRBV3-1 (or the pseudogene TRBV3-2), with TRBD2 matching 8 bases. V lost 4 bases, J lost 6 bases, and 5 bases stayed unmatched. Germline V gene lookup returns CDR1 LGHDT and CDR2 YNNKEL (reference sequence). The CDR3 covers 13 residues. CDR3 coding DNA: TGTGCCAGCAGCCGTGGCGGGGGGCGCGAGCAGTACTTC. Amino acid sequence: CASSRGGGREQYF.

The V call is TRBV6-1, the J call TRBJ2-4; D possibly corresponds to TRBD1 (6 bases). The germline gives CDR1 MNHNS, CDR2 SASEGT. This CDR3 is 16 amino acids long. V lost 1 base and J lost 1, with 11 bases in between. The CDR3: CASSEEGVGAKNIQYF. For the CDR3, the DNA is TGTGCCAGCAGTGAAGAGGGGGTCGGGGCCAAAAACATTCAGTACTTC.

In DNA, the CDR3 is TGCGCCAGCAGCTTACTACCGGGACAGGGGGCCACTGGGGCCAACGTCCTGACTTTC. Its translation: CASSLLPGQGATGANVLTF. This chain links TRBV5-1 with TRBJ2-6; TRBD1 aligns across 12 bases. The CDR3 is 19 amino acids. The J segment lost 2 bases and the V segment lost 2 bases, leaving 8 bases of the junction unmatched. Germline V gene data show CDR1 as SGHRS and CDR2 as YFSETQ.

The chain couples TRBV7-3 to TRBJ2-3, with a weak D call TRBD2 (6 bases). The germline CDR1 and CDR2 sequences are SGHTA and FQGTGA. The length of the CDR3 is 14 residues. Trimming left V 5 bases short and J 1 base short, with 10 bases between. The CDR3 here is CASSPPSGTDTQYF. The DNA for the CDR3 is TGTGCCAGCAGCCCCCCTAGCGGCACAGATACGCAGTATTTT.

V gene TRBV7-2 combines with J gene TRBJ2-3, with 14 nucleotides matching TRBD2. The ends lost 1 base at V and 4 bases at J; junction bases unmatched: 7. The V gene's germline CDR1 is SGHTA and CDR2 FQGNSA. This CDR3 comprises 18 residues. For the CDR3, the DNA is TGTGCCAGCAGCTTAGGACTAGCGGGGGGGGCCGGGGCAGATACGCAGTATTTT. This gives the protein CASSLGLAGGAGADTQYF.

This clone showed up just once. V is TRBV3-1 (or the pseudogene TRBV3-2) and J is TRBJ2-5; the match to TRBD2 covers 10 bases. This CDR3 comprises 15 residues. The junction had 4 bases not matched to a gene; V was cut back by 6 bases and J by 0 bases. Germline CDR1 is LGHDT and CDR2 is YNNKEL (reference sequence). DNA of the CDR3: TGTGCCAGCAGAGGGGGACTAGCGTACCAAGAGACCCAGTACTTC. Translating it yields CASRGGLAYQETQYF.

The chain carries TRBV9 and TRBJ2-7; no firm D call. The length of the CDR3 is 14 residues. V was shortened by 0 bases and J by 0 bases, with 7 bases between the two germline ends. In germline, CDR1 is SGDLS, CDR2 YYNGEE. CDR3 sequence: CASSVAYSSYEQYF. DNA for the CDR3: TGTGCCAGCAGCGTAGCTTACAGCTCCTACGAGCAGTACTTC.

The chain has TRBV28 and TRBJ1-1; the D gene is possibly TRBD1 (6 bases). There are 16 residues in the CDR3. Germline V gives CDR1 MDHEN, CDR2 SYDVKM. V lost 1 base to trimming and J lost 3 bases, with 15 bases between them. For the CDR3, the DNA is TGTGCCAGCAGTTTATCGCCAGGGGAGGGGGACACTGAAGCTTTCTTT. As protein: CASSLSPGEGDTEAFF.

This chain joins TRBV28 and TRBJ1-2; D might be TRBD1 (5 bases). The CDR3 has 14 amino acids. CDR1 is MDHEN and CDR2 is SYDVKM in the germline V gene. The V and J ends lost 3 bases and 5 bases respectively, with 13 bases between them. The chain's CDR3 is CASSLGGAVYGYTF. The CDR3 DNA is TGTGCCAGCAGTTTGGGCGGGGCAGTTTATGGCTACACCTTC.

The V gene is TRBV5-1, the J gene TRBJ1-2; D uncertain. Trimming removed 3 bases from V and 4 bases from J, with 16 bases in between. CDR3 length: 15 amino acids. CDR1 and CDR2 (germline): SGHRS, YFSETQ. The CDR3 DNA is TGCGCCAGCAGCTCCGACACTTCTGCGATCTATGGCTACACCTTC. Translating gives CASSSDTSAIYGYTF.

The genes are TRBV9 and TRBJ1-3; TRBD1 is a possible D gene (5 bases). V lost 4 bases, J lost 0 bases, and 8 bases lay in between. Germline V gene data show CDR1 as SGDLS and CDR2 as YYNGEE. The CDR3 is 14 residues long. The CDR3 DNA reads TGTGCCAGCAGCTCCGACAGCTCTGGAAACACCATATATTTT. It specifies CASSSDSSGNTIYF.

V and J are TRBV12-3 or TRBV12-4 and TRBJ2-1; D unresolved. Deletions cut 3 bases from V and 9 bases from J, with 9 bases between. The CDR3 covers 12 residues. The CDR3: CASSFASAEQFF. The CDR3 coding sequence is TGTGCCAGCAGTTTCGCGTCTGCTGAGCAGTTCTTC.

V usage is TRBV29-1 and J usage is TRBJ1-3; D not certain. V gave up 6 bases and J gave up 4 bases, with 13 bases separating them. This CDR3 region has 13 residues. Germline CDR1 reads SQVTM; CDR2 reads ANQGSEA. The CDR3 here is CSVAADRGNTIYF. Here the CDR3 DNA reads TGCAGCGTCGCGGCGGACCGCGGAAACACCATATATTTT.

V gene TRBV28 combines with J gene TRBJ2-7; D is uncertain. From germline, CDR1 is MDHEN and CDR2 SYDVKM. The CDR3 consists of 13 residues. V lost 8 bases and J 3 bases, leaving 14 bases between the germline ends. CDR3: CASYGGLVYEQYF. The CDR3 DNA sequence: TGTGCCAGCTACGGCGGATTGGTCTACGAGCAGTACTTC.

The chain employs TRBV10-3 and TRBJ1-1, with TRBD1 matching over 10 bases. Losses at the gene ends were 6 bases for V and 11 bases for J; bases not matched to a gene: 18. Germline V gene sequence: CDR1 ENHRY, CDR2 SYGVKD. The CDR3 contains 16 residues. CDR3 residues: CAIRFRDRGGLLGAFF. CDR3 coding DNA: TGTGCCATCAGATTCCGGGACAGGGGAGGCTTATTAGGGGCTTTCTTT.

The V call is TRBV7-2, the J call TRBJ2-3; D is perhaps TRBD2 (6 bases). Looked up from germline, CDR1 is SGHTA and CDR2 is FQGNSA. The CDR3 contains 14 residues. The V end lost 8 bases, the J end lost 3 bases, and 15 bases lay between the germline ends. The CDR3 DNA reads TGTGCCAGCGGCCCCGGGGGAAGGACAGATACGCAGTATTTT. Encoded protein: CASGPGGRTDTQYF.

V gene TRBV2 combines with J gene TRBJ2-7; D is undetermined. The germline gives CDR1 SNHLY, CDR2 FYNNEI. The CDR3 is made up of 15 amino acids. V was trimmed by 3 bases and J by 0 bases, leaving 12 bases between them. CDR3: CASSEGTPRSYEQYF. Written as DNA, the CDR3 is TGTGCCAGCAGTGAGGGAACACCACGCTCCTACGAGCAGTACTTC.

The V and J genes are TRBV7-2 and TRBJ1-1, with 7 bases that match TRBD1. Germline trimming cut 4 bases from V and 0 bases from J; bases unmatched to any gene: 5. This CDR3 comprises 15 residues. CDR1 and CDR2 from the germline V gene are SGHTA and FQGNSA. The CDR3 coding sequence is TGTGCCAGCAGCTCTTGGACAGGAATGAACACTGAAGCTTTCTTT. Its protein is CASSSWTGMNTEAFF.

This chain uses TRBV6-4 with TRBJ1-3, with a possible D match to TRBD1 (5 bases). Between the trimmed V and J ends, which lost 6 bases and 0 bases, there was a span of 15 bases. This CDR3 is built from 16 residues. Per the germline V gene, CDR1 is MRHNA and CDR2 is SNTAGT. Written as DNA, the CDR3 is TGTGCCAGCAGCTTCCGGGACCGGAGCTCTGGAAACACCATATATTTT. Translated: CASSFRDRSSGNTIYF.

This clone occurred a few times. The CDR3, as DNA: TGTGCCAGCAGCGCGGGTGGGAACACTGAAGCTTTCTTT. Residues: CASSAGGNTEAFF. The chain links TRBV7-9 to TRBJ1-1; no firm D call. The ends were cut back, 5 bases at V and 1 base at J, with 8 bases in the middle. The CDR3 runs 13 residues. Germline V gene sequence: CDR1 SEHNR, CDR2 FQNEAQ (reference sequence). The full variable domain, its missing parts supplied by reference TRBV7-9 and TRBJ1-1, is DTGVSQNPRHKITKRGQNVTFRCDPISEHNRLYWYRQTLGQGPEFLTYFQNEAQLEKSRLLSDRFSAERPKGSFSTLEIQRTEQGDSAMYLCASSAGGNTEAFFGQGTRLTVV.

The J gene is TRBJ2-5, the V gene TRBV5-4, with D perhaps matching TRBD2 (6 bases). The germline V gene has CDR1 SGHNT and CDR2 YYREEE (reference sequence). Trimming stripped 1 base from V and 5 bases from J, with 9 bases between. This CDR3 is built from 13 residues. The CDR3 sequence: CASSLIGGETQYF. CDR3 nucleotide sequence: TGTGCCAGCAGCTTGATCGGGGGTGAGACCCAGTACTTC.

This chain connects TRBV5-1 to TRBJ2-7; 7 bases are a match to TRBD1. J lost 0 bases, V lost 4 bases, and 7 bases had no gene match. CDR1 is SGHRS and CDR2 is YFSETQ in the germline V gene. This CDR3 region has 15 residues. CDR3 region: CASSPGDSSSYEQYF. The CDR3 DNA reads TGCGCCAGCAGCCCAGGGGACAGCAGCTCCTACGAGCAGTACTTC. The variable domain in full, completed from reference TRBV5-1 and TRBJ2-7, reads KAGVTQTPRYLIKTRGQQVTLSCSPISGHRSVSWYQQTPGQGLQFLFEYFSETQRNKGNFPGRFSGRQFSNSRSEMNVSTLELGDSALYLCASSPGDSSSYEQYFGPGTRLTVT.

The chain uses TRBV19 and TRBJ2-5, with D possibly matching TRBD1 (6 bases). This CDR3 is built from 13 residues. Germline values: CDR1 LNHDA, CDR2 SQIVND (reference sequence). V was pared by 10 bases and J by 2 bases, with 14 bases between. This chain's CDR3 is CATRRTGQETQYF. The CDR3 DNA sequence: TGTGCCACTCGCCGAACAGGGCAAGAGACCCAGTACTTC.

This clone was counted only a few times. The chain employs TRBV3-1 (or the pseudogene TRBV3-2) and TRBJ2-1; possible D gene TRBD2, 6 bases. CDR3 size: 14 residues. Germline V lookup: CDR1 LGHDT, CDR2 YNNKEL (reference sequence). V was trimmed by 3 bases and J by 6 bases, leaving 12 bases between them. The CDR3 sequence is CASSHLAGSNEQFF. For the CDR3, the DNA is TGTGCCAGCAGCCATCTCGCGGGGAGCAATGAGCAGTTCTTC.

The chain carries TRBV28 and TRBJ1-2; weak D call: TRBD1 (5 bases). Germline V lookup: CDR1 MDHEN, CDR2 SYDVKM. Trimming took off 7 bases at V and 5 bases at J, with 14 bases between the two ends. The CDR3 extends over 13 amino acids. The chain's CDR3 is CASTPGGGYGYTF. The DNA for the CDR3 is TGTGCCAGCACCCCCGGGGGGGGATATGGCTACACCTTC.

This clone was picked up one time. The rearrangement uses TRBV10-3 and TRBJ1-1; no firm D call. The CDR3 is 13 amino acids. V lost 3 bases and J 5 bases, leaving 10 bases between the germline ends. The germline gives CDR1 ENHRY, CDR2 SYGVKD. This CDR3 reads CAISDELETEAFF. As DNA, the CDR3 is TGTGCCATCAGTGATGAGTTGGAGACTGAAGCTTTCTTT.

The V call is TRBV4-2, the J call TRBJ2-3, with 7 bases aligning to TRBD2. V was clipped by 3 bases and J by 0 bases; unmatched bases: 6. Germline-derived CDR1 and CDR2 are LGHNA and YNFKEQ. The CDR3 is made up of 16 amino acids. CDR3 nucleotides: TGTGCCAGCAGCCAGGGTCTAGCGGCTAGCACAGATACGCAGTATTTT. Protein: CASSQGLAASTDTQYF.

The CDR3 DNA follows: TGTGCCAGCAGTCCCCTGGGGGGTGGGACACCCCTCCACTTT. It specifies CASSPLGGGTPLHF. The chain recombines TRBV27 with TRBJ1-6; D may be TRBD1 (5 bases). CDR1 is MNHEY, CDR2 SMNVEV, per germline (reference sequence). The CDR3 totals 14 residues. The ends were cut back, 5 bases at V and 11 bases at J, with 16 bases in the middle.